These T cell receptor beta chains were read from a single sample in a study of cytomegalovirus exposure and HLA in healthy donors. The protocol was immunoSEQ multiplex PCR, while the TCRdb copy is restricted to in-frame clones and leaves out a portion. The data contain 99,000 or so clones, roughly 75% of them singletons. Sequencing was performed on PBMCs. Every receptor here comes from a woman in her forties in good health and CMV-seronegative. Each CDR3 is given with its conserved first and last residue. Fields, in order: J gene, clone size, CDR3 length, D gene, V gene, CDR3 protein, CDR3 DNA. The D gene is left open where the match is weak. Not every row has a clone size; where given, it reads once, few, many or a size class.

J gene: TRBJ2-7
clone size: NA
CDR3 length: 17
D gene: TRBD2
V gene: TRBV7-2
CDR3 protein: CASSFLGVAGGPYEQYF
CDR3 DNA: TGTGCCAGCAGCTTTCTCGGGGTAGCGGGAGGCCCCTACGAGCAGTACTTC

J gene: TRBJ1-5
clone size: NA
CDR3 length: 15
D gene: NA
V gene: TRBV27
CDR3 protein: CASSLMTGENQPQHF
CDR3 DNA: TGTGCCAGCAGTTTAATGACCGGGGAAAATCAGCCCCAGCATTTT

J gene: TRBJ2-1
clone size: NA
CDR3 length: 12
D gene: NA
V gene: TRBV5-1
CDR3 protein: CASSPPGNEQFF
CDR3 DNA: TGCGCCAGCAGCCCGCCAGGGAATGAGCAGTTCTTC

J gene: TRBJ1-3
clone size: once
CDR3 length: 15
D gene: TRBD1
V gene: TRBV7-8
CDR3 protein: CASRLTGTGSNTIYF
CDR3 DNA: TGTGCCAGCAGGTTGACCGGGACAGGTTCGAACACCATATATTTT

J gene: TRBJ1-5
clone size: once
CDR3 length: 17
D gene: NA
V gene: TRBV28
CDR3 protein: CASSLPSPGFSNQPQHF
CDR3 DNA: TGTGCCAGCAGTTTACCCTCCCCAGGGTTCAGCAATCAGCCCCAGCATTTT

J gene: TRBJ2-7
clone size: NA
CDR3 length: 14
D gene: NA
V gene: TRBV7-2
CDR3 protein: CASSLGGGFYEQYF
CDR3 DNA: TGTGCCAGCAGCTTAGGAGGTGGTTTCTACGAGCAGTACTTC

J gene: TRBJ2-2
clone size: NA
CDR3 length: 16
D gene: TRBD1
V gene: TRBV5-1
CDR3 protein: CASSALGQGGTGELFF
CDR3 DNA: TGCGCCAGCAGCGCTCTTGGACAGGGGGGCACCGGGGAGCTGTTTTTT

J gene: TRBJ2-2
clone size: NA
CDR3 length: 15
D gene: NA
V gene: TRBV25-1
CDR3 protein: CASSEFSGESGELFF
CDR3 DNA: TGTGCCAGCAGTGAATTCTCTGGGGAGTCCGGGGAGCTGTTTTTT

J gene: TRBJ2-1
clone size: once
CDR3 length: 13
D gene: NA
V gene: TRBV30
CDR3 protein: CAWSQPTSREQFF
CDR3 DNA: TGTGCCTGGAGCCAGCCGACTAGTCGAGAGCAGTTCTTC

J gene: TRBJ1-2
clone size: NA
CDR3 length: 14
D gene: NA
V gene: TRBV19
CDR3 protein: CASSIVSAGYGYTF
CDR3 DNA: TGTGCCAGTAGTATAGTCTCAGCAGGCTATGGCTACACCTTC

J gene: TRBJ2-3
clone size: NA
CDR3 length: 16
D gene: TRBD1
V gene: TRBV7-3
CDR3 protein: CASSMPGQGASDTQYF
CDR3 DNA: TGTGCCAGCAGCATGCCGGGACAGGGGGCTTCAGATACGCAGTATTTT

J gene: TRBJ2-3
clone size: NA
CDR3 length: 19
D gene: TRBD2
V gene: TRBV4-3
CDR3 protein: CASSQGTSGRTSSTDTQYF
CDR3 DNA: TGCGCCAGCAGCCAGGGGACTAGCGGGAGGACCTCTAGCACAGATACGCAGTATTTT

J gene: TRBJ2-3
clone size: NA
CDR3 length: 13
D gene: NA
V gene: TRBV2
CDR3 protein: CASSEVRADTQYF
CDR3 DNA: TGTGCCAGCAGTGAAGTCAGGGCAGATACGCAGTATTTT

J gene: TRBJ2-5
clone size: NA
CDR3 length: 13
D gene: NA
V gene: TRBV5-8
CDR3 protein: CASSRGPGETQYF
CDR3 DNA: TGTGCCAGCAGCCGTGGTCCCGGGGAGACCCAGTACTTC

J gene: TRBJ2-1
clone size: few
CDR3 length: 14
D gene: NA
V gene: TRBV18
CDR3 protein: CASSPSRARGEQFF
CDR3 DNA: TGTGCCAGCTCACCGTCCAGGGCGCGGGGTGAGCAGTTCTTC

J gene: TRBJ2-7
clone size: NA
CDR3 length: 14
D gene: NA
V gene: TRBV4-3
CDR3 protein: CASSQERDGSEQYF
CDR3 DNA: TGCGCCAGCAGCCAAGAGCGGGACGGGAGCGAGCAGTACTTC

J gene: TRBJ2-1
clone size: NA
CDR3 length: 15
D gene: TRBD2
V gene: TRBV7-2
CDR3 protein: CASSSSGSIYNEQFF
CDR3 DNA: TGTGCCAGCAGCTCTAGCGGGAGCATCTACAATGAGCAGTTCTTC

J gene: TRBJ2-2
clone size: NA
CDR3 length: 17
D gene: NA
V gene: TRBV7-9
CDR3 protein: CASSLGLTGELAGELFF
CDR3 DNA: TGTGCCAGCAGCCTCGGGTTAACGGGTGAACTAGCCGGGGAGCTGTTTTTT

J gene: TRBJ2-3
clone size: NA
CDR3 length: 16
D gene: NA
V gene: TRBV27
CDR3 protein: CASSLSRAVYTDTQYF
CDR3 DNA: TGTGCCAGCAGTTTATCGAGGGCAGTATACACAGATACGCAGTATTTT

J gene: TRBJ1-6
clone size: NA
CDR3 length: 14
D gene: TRBD1
V gene: TRBV7-3
CDR3 protein: CASSLSPGQAPLHF
CDR3 DNA: TGTGCCAGCAGCTTAAGCCCGGGACAGGCACCCCTCCACTTT

J gene: TRBJ1-2
clone size: once
CDR3 length: 15
D gene: NA
V gene: TRBV5-1
CDR3 protein: CASSPGGQINYGYTF
CDR3 DNA: TGCGCCAGCAGCCCCGGGGGGCAGATTAACTATGGCTACACCTTC

J gene: TRBJ2-3
clone size: NA
CDR3 length: 19
D gene: NA
V gene: TRBV7-6
CDR3 protein: CASSLGGYSLARHTDTQYF
CDR3 DNA: TGTGCCAGCAGCTTAGGGGGATATTCCCTAGCGAGACACACAGATACGCAGTATTTT

J gene: TRBJ2-7
clone size: NA
CDR3 length: 14
D gene: TRBD2
V gene: TRBV5-1
CDR3 protein: CASSFGLAAYEQYF
CDR3 DNA: TGCGCCAGCAGCTTTGGACTAGCGGCATACGAGCAGTACTTC

J gene: TRBJ2-7
clone size: once
CDR3 length: 13
D gene: TRBD2
V gene: TRBV10-3
CDR3 protein: CAISEEIAGEQYF
CDR3 DNA: TGTGCCATCAGTGAGGAAATAGCGGGGGAGCAGTACTTC

J gene: TRBJ1-1
clone size: NA
CDR3 length: 15
D gene: NA
V gene: TRBV6-6
CDR3 protein: CASTQTVWQNTEAFF
CDR3 DNA: TGTGCCAGCACCCAGACAGTCTGGCAGAACACTGAAGCTTTCTTT

J gene: TRBJ1-1
clone size: NA
CDR3 length: 16
D gene: NA
V gene: TRBV15
CDR3 protein: CATSINWIDGGTEAFF
CDR3 DNA: TGTGCCACCAGCATTAACTGGATTGACGGGGGCACTGAAGCTTTCTTT